The rows below give T cell receptor beta chains drawn from one sample of a study of shared clonotypes between healthy human individuals. Here immunoSEQ multiplex PCR was the method, and the copy in TCRdb shows in-frame clones only, minus some. The sample lists fewer than 2.5 million clones; 93% were seen once. Sequenced: naive CD4+ T cells from PBMCs. The receptors were gathered from a man between 18 and 35 years old in good health. Some clones in this sample may be carry-over from other donors' samples. Both conserved end residues are part of each CDR3. A D gene is named only where the DNA matches it firmly. Expanded clones are given a class, and other clones once, few, many or no size at all.

J: TRBJ1-1; D: .; size: .; V: TRBV6-5; DNA: TGTGCCAGCAAAAGGGGTTCGAGCACTGAAGCTTTCTTT; CDR3: CASKRGSSTEAFF
J: TRBJ2-7; D: TRBD2; size: .; V: TRBV5-4; DNA: TGTGCCAGCAGCCCCCTGACGGGAGGCCCACCATTAGAGCAGTACTTC; CDR3: CASSPLTGGPPLEQYF
J: TRBJ1-5; D: TRBD1; size: .; V: TRBV6-1; DNA: TGTGCCAGCAGGCTGACAGGGGCCAATCAGCCCCAGCATTTT; CDR3: CASRLTGANQPQHF
J: TRBJ1-3; D: TRBD1; size: .; V: TRBV19; DNA: TGTGCCAGTAGTGGGACAGGGAACACCATATATTTT; CDR3: CASSGTGNTIYF
J: TRBJ2-1; D: .; size: few; V: TRBV5-4; DNA: TGTGCCAGCAGCTTGCCCGGAGGGGGTGAGCAGTTCTTC; CDR3: CASSLPGGGEQFF
J: TRBJ1-1; D: .; size: once; V: TRBV15; DNA: TGTGCCACCAGCAGGCTTAGCGGAAGCGGCACTGAAGCTTTCTTT; CDR3: CATSRLSGSGTEAFF
J: TRBJ1-2; D: .; size: .; V: TRBV27; DNA: TGTGCCAGCAGCACAGCCCTGGCTTCGGTTGGCTACACCTTC; CDR3: CASSTALASVGYTF
J: TRBJ1-5; D: TRBD1; size: few; V: TRBV30; DNA: TGTGCCTGGAGTGTACTGCCCCCGGACAGGAGCAATCAGCCCCAGCATTTT; CDR3: CAWSVLPPDRSNQPQHF
J: TRBJ1-3; D: .; size: .; V: TRBV21-1; DNA: TGTGCCAGCAGCAAAGTTGAGGGACGCCTCTCTGGAAACACCATATATTTT; CDR3: CASSKVEGRLSGNTIYF
J: TRBJ2-7; D: TRBD1; size: .; V: TRBV28; DNA: TGTGCCAGCAGTCCCCAGGGGGTGGGGGTGCAGTACTTC; CDR3: CASSPQGVGVQYF
J: TRBJ1-1; D: .; size: .; V: TRBV5-1; DNA: TGCGCCAGCAGCAGAGGCACAGGGATCACTGAAGCTTTCTTT; CDR3: CASSRGTGITEAFF
J: TRBJ1-2; D: .; size: once; V: TRBV4-1; DNA: TGCGCCAGCAGCCAAGGCCAGGGGACCTATGGCTACACCTTC; CDR3: CASSQGQGTYGYTF
J: TRBJ2-3; D: .; size: .; V: TRBV5-1; DNA: TGCGCCAGCAGAGGGCAGAGGTCCACAGATACGCAGTATTTT; CDR3: CASRGQRSTDTQYF
J: TRBJ2-7; D: .; size: .; V: TRBV21-1; DNA: TGTGCCAGCAGCGCACGGGCGGGGAGAGACTCCTACGAGCAGTACTTC; CDR3: CASSARAGRDSYEQYF
J: TRBJ1-6; D: .; size: .; V: TRBV11-3; DNA: TGTGCCAGCAGCACATCACAGGGCACCCTCCACTTT; CDR3: CASSTSQGTLHF
J: TRBJ2-4; D: .; size: once; V: TRBV28; DNA: TGTGCCAGCAGTTTCAGGACCCCGGCCATTCAGTACTTC; CDR3: CASSFRTPAIQYF
J: TRBJ2-1; D: TRBD2; size: .; V: TRBV5-4; DNA: TGTGCCAGCAGCCGAAGCGGGAGCTCCTACAATGAGCAGTTCTTC; CDR3: CASSRSGSSYNEQFF
J: TRBJ1-1; D: .; size: .; V: TRBV18; DNA: TGTGCCAGCTCACCTCCGATAGACGCAGGAGAAGCTTTCTTT; CDR3: CASSPPIDAGEAFF
J: TRBJ2-1; D: .; size: .; V: TRBV6-5; DNA: TGTGCCACCGGGCGGGGGCAGGGGCTCTTCGGGGCGCAGTTCTTC; CDR3: CATGRGQGLFGAQFF
J: TRBJ2-7; D: TRBD1; size: .; V: TRBV18; DNA: TGTGCCAGCTCACCGACAGGGCCTTGGTACGAGCAGTACTTC; CDR3: CASSPTGPWYEQYF
J: TRBJ2-3; D: TRBD1; size: .; V: TRBV5-1; DNA: TGCGCCAGCAGCTCCCGGACAGGGACCACAGATACGCAGTATTTT; CDR3: CASSSRTGTTDTQYF
J: TRBJ1-1; D: TRBD1; size: .; V: TRBV7-7; DNA: TGTGCCAGCAGCCCAGGGACAGGGGAAGCTTTCTTT; CDR3: CASSPGTGEAFF
J: TRBJ2-3; D: .; size: .; V: TRBV6-5; DNA: TGTGCCAGCAAAAAGACAGATACGCAGTATTTT; CDR3: CASKKTDTQYF
J: TRBJ2-5; D: TRBD1; size: .; V: TRBV30; DNA: TGTGCCGGCCAGGGGGTTCTACAAGAGACCCAGTACTTC; CDR3: CAGQGVLQETQYF
J: TRBJ1-5; D: .; size: .; V: TRBV28; DNA: TGTGCCAGCAGTCCTCTCGATCAGCCCCAGCATTTT; CDR3: CASSPLDQPQHF
J: TRBJ1-5; D: .; size: .; V: TRBV5-1; DNA: TGCGCCAGCAGCTTGGATGGGGGCAGTCAGCCCCAGCATTTT; CDR3: CASSLDGGSQPQHF
J: TRBJ1-1; D: .; size: once; V: TRBV5-4; DNA: TGTGCCAGCAGCTCCGGCCGGGACCGCCGACCCAGCACTGAAGCTTTCTTT; CDR3: CASSSGRDRRPSTEAFF
J: TRBJ2-3; D: TRBD2; size: .; V: TRBV10-1; DNA: TGCGCCAGCAGTGAGTCAGCATCTACTAGCGGGAGAACAGATACGCAGTATTTT; CDR3: CASSESASTSGRTDTQYF
J: TRBJ1-4; D: TRBD1; size: .; V: TRBV2; DNA: TGTGCCAGCAGTGGGGACAGGGTCTATGAAAAACTGTTTTTT; CDR3: CASSGDRVYEKLFF
J: TRBJ2-1; D: TRBD2; size: .; V: TRBV30; DNA: TGTGCCTGGAATGGCGGGAGCACCTACAATGAGCAGTTCTTC; CDR3: CAWNGGSTYNEQFF
J: TRBJ1-1; D: TRBD1; size: .; V: TRBV11-1; DNA: TGTGCCAGCAGCTTACTACAGGGGATCACTGAAGCTTTCTTT; CDR3: CASSLLQGITEAFF
J: TRBJ1-2; D: .; size: .; V: TRBV14; DNA: TGTGCCAGCAGCCCCGGGAACCACTATGGCTACACCTTC; CDR3: CASSPGNHYGYTF
J: TRBJ1-1; D: .; size: .; V: TRBV27; DNA: TGTGCCAGCAGTTTTTGGCAGGGGAACACTGAAGCTTTCTTT; CDR3: CASSFWQGNTEAFF
J: TRBJ2-7; D: .; size: .; V: TRBV6-6; DNA: TGTGCCAGCAGTTACCCGGGGCAGGCAACTTACGAGCAGTACTTC; CDR3: CASSYPGQATYEQYF
J: TRBJ2-7; D: TRBD1; size: .; V: TRBV14; DNA: TGTGCCAGCAGCCCATGGACAGGATTCGACGAGCAGTACTTC; CDR3: CASSPWTGFDEQYF
J: TRBJ2-1; D: .; size: .; V: TRBV18; DNA: TGTGCCAGCTCACCACCTAGCGGAGGCAATGAGCAGTTCTTC; CDR3: CASSPPSGGNEQFF
J: TRBJ2-1; D: TRBD2; size: .; V: TRBV19; DNA: TGTGCCAGTAGTATAGGAACTAGCGGGACGAATGAGCAGTTCTTC; CDR3: CASSIGTSGTNEQFF
J: TRBJ1-1; D: .; size: few; V: TRBV9; DNA: TGTGCCAGCATGGCGGGGGTGAACACTGAAGCTTTCTTT; CDR3: CASMAGVNTEAFF
J: TRBJ2-7; D: TRBD2; size: once; V: TRBV14; DNA: TGTGCCAGCAGCCCCAAAGCGGGCCTAGCGGGAGGGCATTTCACCTACGAGCAGTACTTC; CDR3: CASSPKAGLAGGHFTYEQYF
J: TRBJ1-3; D: .; size: .; V: TRBV11-2; DNA: TGTGCCAGCAGCTTAGGAGGAACCCTCTACTCTGGAAACACCATATATTTT; CDR3: CASSLGGTLYSGNTIYF
J: TRBJ2-3; D: .; size: .; V: TRBV28; DNA: TGTGCCAGCAGTTCAAAAGCCCCAGATACGCAGTATTTT; CDR3: CASSSKAPDTQYF
J: TRBJ2-7; D: TRBD2; size: .; V: TRBV7-6; DNA: TGTGCCAGCAGCTTAGGTGGCGGGAGGGCGGGCGAGCAGTACTTC; CDR3: CASSLGGGRAGEQYF
J: TRBJ1-1; D: .; size: .; V: TRBV18; DNA: TGTGCCAGCTCACCAAACAGGATGAACACTGAAGCTTTCTTT; CDR3: CASSPNRMNTEAFF